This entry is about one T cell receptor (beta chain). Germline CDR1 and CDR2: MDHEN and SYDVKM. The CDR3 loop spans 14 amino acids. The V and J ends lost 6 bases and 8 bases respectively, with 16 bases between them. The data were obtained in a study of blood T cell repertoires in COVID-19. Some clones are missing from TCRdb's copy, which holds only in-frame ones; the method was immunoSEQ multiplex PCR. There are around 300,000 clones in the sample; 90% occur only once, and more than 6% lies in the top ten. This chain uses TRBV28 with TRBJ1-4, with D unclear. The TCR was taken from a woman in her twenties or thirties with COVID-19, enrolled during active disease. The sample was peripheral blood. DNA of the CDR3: TGTGCCAGCAGGGATCGGGAGGGAGGGGAAAAACTGTTTTTT. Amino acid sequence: CASRDREGGEKLFF.